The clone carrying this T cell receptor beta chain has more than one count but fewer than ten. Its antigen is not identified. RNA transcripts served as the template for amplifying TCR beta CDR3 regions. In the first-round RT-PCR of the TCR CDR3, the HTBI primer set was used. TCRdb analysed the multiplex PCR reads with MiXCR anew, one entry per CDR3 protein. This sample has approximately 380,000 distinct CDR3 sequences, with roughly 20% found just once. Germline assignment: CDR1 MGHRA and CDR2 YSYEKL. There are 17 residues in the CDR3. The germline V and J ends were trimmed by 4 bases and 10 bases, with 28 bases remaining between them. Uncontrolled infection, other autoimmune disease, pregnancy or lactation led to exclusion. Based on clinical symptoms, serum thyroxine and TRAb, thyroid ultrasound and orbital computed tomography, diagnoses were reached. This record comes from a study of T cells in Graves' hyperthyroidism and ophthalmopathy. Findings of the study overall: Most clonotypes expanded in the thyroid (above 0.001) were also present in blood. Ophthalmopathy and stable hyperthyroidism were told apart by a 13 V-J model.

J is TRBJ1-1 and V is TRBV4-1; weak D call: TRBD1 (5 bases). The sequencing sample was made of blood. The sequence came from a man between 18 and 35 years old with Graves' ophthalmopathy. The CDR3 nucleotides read TGCGCCAGCAGCCTGAGGACACAATCGAACCATAACCGGACAGCTTTCTTT. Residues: CASSLRTQSNHNRTAFF.